The rows below give T cell receptor beta chains drawn from one sample of a study of sequential checkpoint blockade in melanoma. Sequencing used immunoSEQ multiplex PCR; TCRdb keeps in-frame clones, though not all of them. The table lists tens of thousands of clones, 77% of them singletons, with 22% in the top ten. The input for sequencing was CD8+ T cells sorted from blood (inferred from file names), taken from a patient given nivolumab and ipilimumab in sequence. The source of these receptors is a human donor with melanoma. The CDR3 runs from the conserved cysteine through the conserved F or W. The order of the fields is clone size, CDR3 length, V gene, D gene, J gene, CDR3 DNA, CDR3 protein. D genes are given only for firm matches. Some rows mark clone size as missing; the rest say once, few, many or name a class of expanded clone.

>-|13|TRBV5-1|-|TRBJ1-1
TGCGCCAGCAGCTCGCGGGAGGCCACTGAAGCTTTCTTT
CASSSREATEAFF
>-|17|TRBV5-1|TRBD1|TRBJ1-4
TGCGCCAGCAGCCCGGGACAGGGGGCGAAGCCTAATGAAAAACTGTTTTTT
CASSPGQGAKPNEKLFF
>-|15|TRBV19|TRBD1|TRBJ1-2
TGTGCCAGTAGTATAGGGTCAGGGGGCCACTATGGCTACACCTTC
CASSIGSGGHYGYTF
>once|13|TRBV4-2|-|TRBJ2-7
TGTGCCAGCAGCCCGTCCGGGAGCTACGAGCAGTACTTC
CASSPSGSYEQYF
>-|14|TRBV29-1|TRBD1|TRBJ2-7
TGCAGCGTTGAAGAAACAGGGGGAACCTACGAGCAGTACTTC
CSVEETGGTYEQYF
>-|15|TRBV9|TRBD1|TRBJ2-7
TGTGCCAGCAGCGTAGGTTGGCAGGGGGCCTACGAGCAGTACTTC
CASSVGWQGAYEQYF
>-|15|TRBV4-1|-|TRBJ2-1
TGCGCCAGCAGCCATAACATAGACAGACGGAATGAGCAGTTCTTC
CASSHNIDRRNEQFF
>-|14|TRBV5-4|-|TRBJ2-7
TGTGCCAGCAGCCTCGACAGGCTCCTAAACGAGCAGTACTTC
CASSLDRLLNEQYF
>-|16|TRBV7-9|TRBD1|TRBJ1-1
TGTGCCAGCAGTTCCTATAACAGGGGGCCGAACACTGAAGCTTTCTTT
CASSSYNRGPNTEAFF
>few|13|TRBV7-9|-|TRBJ2-3
TGTGCCAGCAGCTTAGCGTCCGGGGATACGCAGTATTTT
CASSLASGDTQYF
>-|13|TRBV4-1|-|TRBJ2-5
TGCGCCAGCGGCCAACACAGTCAAGAGACCCAGTACTTC
CASGQHSQETQYF
>-|13|TRBV19|TRBD1|TRBJ2-7
TGTGCCAGTAGTCAGGGGGTCCTCTACGAGCAGTACTTC
CASSQGVLYEQYF
>-|16|TRBV19|TRBD2|TRBJ2-1
TGTGCCAGTAGTATAGGACTAGCGGGAGCCTACAATGAGCAGTTCTTC
CASSIGLAGAYNEQFF
>-|14|TRBV28|-|TRBJ2-5
TGTGCCAGCAGGAGACAGGATTTCCAAGAGACCCAGTACTTC
CASRRQDFQETQYF
>-|16|TRBV7-9|TRBD2|TRBJ2-1
TGTGCCAGCAGCCCTTCGGGTAGCGGGAGGATCGATGAGCAGTTCTTC
CASSPSGSGRIDEQFF
>-|18|TRBV27|TRBD2|TRBJ2-7
TGTGCCAGCAGTTCCCTGACTAGCGGGAGCTCTTCTGCCTACGAGCAGTACTTC
CASSSLTSGSSSAYEQYF
>-|13|TRBV4-3|-|TRBJ2-7
TGCGCCAGCAGCCAAGATCAGGGTTACGAGCAGTACTTC
CASSQDQGYEQYF
>-|15|TRBV9|TRBD1|TRBJ2-1
TGTGCCAGCAGCGAGGCAGGGGGCGCCTACAATGAGCAGTTCTTC
CASSEAGGAYNEQFF
>-|13|TRBV27|-|TRBJ1-1
TGTGCCAGCAGTTTGAGGGTGGCCACTGAAGCTTTCTTT
CASSLRVATEAFF
>-|16|TRBV29-1|TRBD2|TRBJ2-7
TGCAGCGTTGAAGTAACCGTGACTAGCGGGGGATACGAGCAGTACTTC
CSVEVTVTSGGYEQYF
>few|13|TRBV7-9|-|TRBJ2-1
TGTGCCAGCAGCCCTCCTCGGGGTTATGAGCAGTTCTTC
CASSPPRGYEQFF
>medium-sized|13|TRBV30|-|TRBJ2-2
TGTGCCTGGAGAAAGAGTAACACCGGGGAGCTGTTTTTT
CAWRKSNTGELFF
>-|14|TRBV19|TRBD2|TRBJ2-1
TGTGCCAGTAGTTATGCTAGCGGGAGCTATGAGCAGTTCTTC
CASSYASGSYEQFF
>-|15|TRBV19|TRBD1|TRBJ1-2
TGTGCCAGTGGGCCGGAGGGACAGGACTTCTATGGCTACACCTTC
CASGPEGQDFYGYTF
>-|14|TRBV7-9|-|TRBJ1-1
TGTGCCAGCAGCTTAGGGGGCGAGAACACTGAAGCTTTCTTT
CASSLGGENTEAFF
>-|15|TRBV4-3|TRBD1|TRBJ2-1
TGCGCCAGCAGCCAAGTGGGTCAGGGGGCCAATGAGCAGTTCTTC
CASSQVGQGANEQFF
>few|13|TRBV6-4|TRBD2|TRBJ2-3
TGTGCCAGCAGTGAGTCGGGGGGGGATACGCAGTATTTT
CASSESGGDTQYF
>-|15|TRBV5-6|-|TRBJ2-3
TGTGCCAGCAGCTTGGCGTCTGGAGGTAGAGATACGCAGTATTTT
CASSLASGGRDTQYF
>-|17|TRBV15|TRBD2|TRBJ2-1
TGTGCCACGGGCGAGCTAGCGGGGCCTAGCTCCTACAATGAGCAGTTCTTC
CATGELAGPSSYNEQFF
>-|14|TRBV4-2|-|TRBJ1-3
TGTGCCAGCTCCCCGGACACATCCGGGAACACCATATATTTT
CASSPDTSGNTIYF
>once|13|TRBV10-3|-|TRBJ1-1
TGTGCCATCAGTGGGACATCGAACACTGAAGCTTTCTTT
CAISGTSNTEAFF
>-|14|TRBV19|-|TRBJ1-5
TGTGCCAGTAATTTCGGACAACCCAATCAGCCCCAGCATTTT
CASNFGQPNQPQHF
>-|12|TRBV11-2|TRBD1|TRBJ2-7
TGTGCCAGCAGCCGGACAGGCGGCGAGCAGTACTTC
CASSRTGGEQYF
>once|14|TRBV6-4|-|TRBJ2-1
TGTGCCAGCAGTGACACGGGAGAAAGCAATGAGCAGTTCTTC
CASSDTGESNEQFF
>-|15|TRBV19|TRBD1|TRBJ2-1
TGTGCCAGTAGTATAGATAAGGGGGCTTATAATGAGCAGTTCTTC
CASSIDKGAYNEQFF
>once|15|TRBV7-9|TRBD1|TRBJ2-7
TGTGCCAGCAGTTTGTGGGGACAGGGGGCCTACGAGCAGTACTTC
CASSLWGQGAYEQYF
>-|16|TRBV7-2|TRBD2|TRBJ2-1
TGTGCCAGCAGCTCCGTAGCGGGAAGGGGCTACAATGAGCAGTTCTTC
CASSSVAGRGYNEQFF
>-|11|TRBV20-1|-|TRBJ2-1
TGCAGTGTTCAGCAGGACAATGAGCAGTTCTTC
CSVQQDNEQFF
>-|16|TRBV27|-|TRBJ2-3
TGTGCCAGCGCACTAAGGCTAGCGTACAGCACAGATACGCAGTATTTT
CASALRLAYSTDTQYF
>few|13|TRBV19|-|TRBJ2-3
TGTGCCAGTAACTCGGGGGGCCCAGATACGCAGTATTTT
CASNSGGPDTQYF
>-|15|TRBV9|TRBD1|TRBJ2-1
TGTGCCAGCAGCGTATCTGGACAGGGGAACAATGAGCAGTTCTTC
CASSVSGQGNNEQFF
>-|15|TRBV4-1|TRBD2|TRBJ2-7
TGCGCCAGCAGCCAAGGCCTAGCGGGGGACTACGAGCAGTACTTC
CASSQGLAGDYEQYF
>few|16|TRBV27|-|TRBJ1-1
TGTGCCAGCAGTTTGGGAGGGATCGGCAGTAACACTGAAGCTTTCTTT
CASSLGGIGSNTEAFF